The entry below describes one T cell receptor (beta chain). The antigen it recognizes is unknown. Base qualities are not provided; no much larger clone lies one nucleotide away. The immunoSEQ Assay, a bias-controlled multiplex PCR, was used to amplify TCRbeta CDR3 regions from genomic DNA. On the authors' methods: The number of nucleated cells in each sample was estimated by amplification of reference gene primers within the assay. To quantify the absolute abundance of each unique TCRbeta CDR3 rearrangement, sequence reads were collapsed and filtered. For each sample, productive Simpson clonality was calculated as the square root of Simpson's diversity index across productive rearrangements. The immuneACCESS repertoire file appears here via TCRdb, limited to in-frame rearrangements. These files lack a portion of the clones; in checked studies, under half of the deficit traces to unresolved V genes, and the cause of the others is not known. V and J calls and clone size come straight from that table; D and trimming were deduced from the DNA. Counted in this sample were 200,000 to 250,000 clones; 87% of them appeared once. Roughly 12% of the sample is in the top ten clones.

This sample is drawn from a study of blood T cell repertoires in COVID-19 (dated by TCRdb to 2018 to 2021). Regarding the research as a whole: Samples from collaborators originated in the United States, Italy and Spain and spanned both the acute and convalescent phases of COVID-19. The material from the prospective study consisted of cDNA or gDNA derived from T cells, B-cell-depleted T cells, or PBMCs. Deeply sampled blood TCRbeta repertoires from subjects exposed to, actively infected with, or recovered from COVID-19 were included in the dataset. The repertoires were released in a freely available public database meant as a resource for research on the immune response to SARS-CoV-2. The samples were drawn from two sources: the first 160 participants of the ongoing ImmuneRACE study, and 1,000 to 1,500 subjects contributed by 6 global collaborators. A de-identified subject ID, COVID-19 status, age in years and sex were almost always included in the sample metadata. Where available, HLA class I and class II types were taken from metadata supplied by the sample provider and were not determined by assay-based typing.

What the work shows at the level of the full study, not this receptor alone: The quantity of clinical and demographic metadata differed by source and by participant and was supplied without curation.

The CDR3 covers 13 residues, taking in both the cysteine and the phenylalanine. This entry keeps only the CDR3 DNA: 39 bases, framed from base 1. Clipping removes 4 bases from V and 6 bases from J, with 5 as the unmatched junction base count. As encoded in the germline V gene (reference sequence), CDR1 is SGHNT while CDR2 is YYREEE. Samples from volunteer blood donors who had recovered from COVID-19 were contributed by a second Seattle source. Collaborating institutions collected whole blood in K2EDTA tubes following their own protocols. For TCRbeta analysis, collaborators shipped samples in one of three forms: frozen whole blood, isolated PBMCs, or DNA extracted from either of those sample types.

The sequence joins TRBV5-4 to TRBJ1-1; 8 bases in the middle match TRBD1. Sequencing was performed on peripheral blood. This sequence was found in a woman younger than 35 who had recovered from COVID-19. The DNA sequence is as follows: TGTGCCAGCAGCCACCAGGGGGCTCCTGAAGCTTTCTTT. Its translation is CASSHQGAPEAFF.